The 4 T cell receptor beta chains below come from one sample, sequenced in a study of control samples from healthy donors and cancer patients. The protocol was immunoSEQ multiplex PCR, while the TCRdb copy is restricted to in-frame clones and leaves out a portion. Of 160,000 or so clones listed, approximately 94% are singletons. Sequenced material: PBMCs. The receptors were gathered from a man in his 60s with colorectal cancer.

The chain couples TRBV10-3 to TRBJ2-1; 10 bases map to TRBD1. From germline, CDR1 is ENHRY and CDR2 SYGVKD. The CDR3 extends over 17 amino acids. Unmatched junction bases numbered 7, after V lost 1 base and J lost 4 bases. CDR3 residues: CAISEFTPGQGYNEQFF. DNA for the CDR3: TGTGCCATCAGTGAGTTTACGCCGGGACAGGGGTACAATGAGCAGTTCTTC.

The chain joins TRBV23-1 to TRBJ2-7; 8 bases align to TRBD2. TRBV23-1 is given ORF status, its function remaining uncertain. This CDR3 is built from 16 residues. Trimming cost V 3 bases and J 3 bases; bases outside gene matches: 10. The CDR3 DNA is TGCGCCAGCAGTCAGTTTCCGGGACTAGGAAGCTACGAGCAGTACTTC. It specifies CASSQFPGLGSYEQYF.

J is TRBJ2-2 and V is TRBV7-9; TRBD1 is a possible D gene (5 bases). V was shortened by 5 bases and J by 4 bases, with 8 bases between the two germline ends. Per the germline V gene, CDR1 is SEHNR and CDR2 is FQNEAQ (reference sequence). The CDR3 totals 13 residues. The CDR3 sequence is CASSRGSTGELFF. DNA for the CDR3: TGTGCCAGCAGCAGGGGTAGCACCGGGGAGCTGTTTTTT.

The chain couples TRBV3-1 (or the pseudogene TRBV3-2) to TRBJ2-6; TRBD2 matches 8 bases. V trimming: 0 bases; J trimming: 0 bases; junction bases outside the gene matches: 4. Germline loops: CDR1 LGHDT, CDR2 YNNKEL (reference sequence). The CDR3 sequence is 18 residues long. This chain's CDR3 is CASSQDRAGGSGANVLTF. CDR3 in DNA: TGTGCCAGCAGCCAAGATAGGGCGGGGGGCTCTGGGGCCAACGTCCTGACTTTC.